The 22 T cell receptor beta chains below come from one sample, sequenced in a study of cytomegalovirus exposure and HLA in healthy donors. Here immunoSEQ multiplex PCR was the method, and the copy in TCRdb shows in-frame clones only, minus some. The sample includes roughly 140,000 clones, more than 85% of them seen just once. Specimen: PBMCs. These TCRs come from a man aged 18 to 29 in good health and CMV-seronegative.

The CDR3 DNA follows: TGCGCCAGCAGCTTCTCCGGACAGGGGCTAACTGAAGCTTTCTTT. Its protein is CASSFSGQGLTEAFF. The rearrangement uses TRBV5-1 and TRBJ1-1; TRBD1 matches at 9 bases. The CDR3 sequence is 15 residues long. Trimming at V came to 2 bases and at J to 5 bases, leaving 7 bases not matched to a gene. Germline V lookup: CDR1 SGHRS, CDR2 YFSETQ.

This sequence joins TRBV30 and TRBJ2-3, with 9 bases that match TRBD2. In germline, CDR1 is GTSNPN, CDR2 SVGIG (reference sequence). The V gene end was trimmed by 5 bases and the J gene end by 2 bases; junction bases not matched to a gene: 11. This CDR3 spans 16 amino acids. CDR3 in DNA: TGTGCCTGGGGCGCGGGAGCGGGGGGTTTCACAGATACGCAGTATTTT. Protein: CAWGAGAGGFTDTQYF.

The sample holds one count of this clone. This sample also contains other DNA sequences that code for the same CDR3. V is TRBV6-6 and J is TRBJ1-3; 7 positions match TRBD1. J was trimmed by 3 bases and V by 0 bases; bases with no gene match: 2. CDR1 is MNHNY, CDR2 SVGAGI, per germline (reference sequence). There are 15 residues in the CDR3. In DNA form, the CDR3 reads TGTGCCAGCAGTTACTCCCGGGACAGTGGAAACACCATATATTTT. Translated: CASSYSRDSGNTIYF.

The DNA for the CDR3 is TGTGCCAGCAGCGTTTCAGGGGCAACTAATGAAAAACTGTTTTTT. This gives the protein CASSVSGATNEKLFF. The V gene is TRBV9, the J gene TRBJ1-4, with D possibly being TRBD1 (6 bases). The ends were cut back, 2 bases at V and 0 bases at J, with 8 bases in the middle. Germline CDR1 SGDLS, CDR2 YYNGEE. There are 15 residues in the CDR3. Full variable domain (remainder filled in from reference TRBV9 and TRBJ1-4): DSGVTQTPKHLITATGQRVTLRCSPRSGDLSVYWYQQSLDQGLQFLIQYYNGEERAKGNILERFSAQQFPDLHSELNLSSLELGDSALYFCASSVSGATNEKLFFGSGTQLSVL.

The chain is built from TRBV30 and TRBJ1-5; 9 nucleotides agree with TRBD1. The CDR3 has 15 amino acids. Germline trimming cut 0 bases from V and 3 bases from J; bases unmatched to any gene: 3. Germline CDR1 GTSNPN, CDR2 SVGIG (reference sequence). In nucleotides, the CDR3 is TGTGCCTGGAGTGTCGGGACAGGGCCCAATCAGCCCCAGCATTTT. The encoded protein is CAWSVGTGPNQPQHF.

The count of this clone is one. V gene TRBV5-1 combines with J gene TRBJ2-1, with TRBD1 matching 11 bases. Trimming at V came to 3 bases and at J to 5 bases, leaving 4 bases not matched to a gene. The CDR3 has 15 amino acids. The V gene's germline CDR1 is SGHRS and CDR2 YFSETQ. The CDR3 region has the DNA TGCGCCAGCAGCTCGGACAGGGGGCGTCACAATGAGCAGTTCTTC. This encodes CASSSDRGRHNEQFF.

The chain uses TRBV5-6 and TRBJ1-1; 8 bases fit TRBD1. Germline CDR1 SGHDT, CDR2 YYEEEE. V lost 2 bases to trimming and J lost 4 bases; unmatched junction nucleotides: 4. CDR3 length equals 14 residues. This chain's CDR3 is CASSFGQGGTEAFF. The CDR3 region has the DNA TGTGCCAGCAGCTTTGGACAGGGCGGCACTGAAGCTTTCTTT.

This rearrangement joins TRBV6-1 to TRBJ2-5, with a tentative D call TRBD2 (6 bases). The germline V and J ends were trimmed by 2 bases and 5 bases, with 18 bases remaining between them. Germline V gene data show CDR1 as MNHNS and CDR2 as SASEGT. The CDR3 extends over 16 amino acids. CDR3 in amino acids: CASSEPLWGDLETQYF. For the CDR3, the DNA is TGTGCCAGCAGTGAACCTTTATGGGGGGATTTGGAGACCCAGTACTTC.

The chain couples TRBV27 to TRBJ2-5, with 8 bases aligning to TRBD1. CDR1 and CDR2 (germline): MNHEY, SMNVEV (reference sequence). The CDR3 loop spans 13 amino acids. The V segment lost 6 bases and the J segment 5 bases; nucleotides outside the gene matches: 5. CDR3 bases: TGTGCCAGCAGCCACAGGGGGATGGAGACCCAGTACTTC. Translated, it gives CASSHRGMETQYF.

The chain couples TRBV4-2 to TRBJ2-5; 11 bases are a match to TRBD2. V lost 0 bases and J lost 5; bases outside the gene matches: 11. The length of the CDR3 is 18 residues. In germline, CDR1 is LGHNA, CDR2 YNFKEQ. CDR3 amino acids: CASSQDHSGGAGRETQYF. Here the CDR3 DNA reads TGTGCCAGCAGCCAAGATCATAGCGGGGGGGCCGGTAGGGAGACCCAGTACTTC.

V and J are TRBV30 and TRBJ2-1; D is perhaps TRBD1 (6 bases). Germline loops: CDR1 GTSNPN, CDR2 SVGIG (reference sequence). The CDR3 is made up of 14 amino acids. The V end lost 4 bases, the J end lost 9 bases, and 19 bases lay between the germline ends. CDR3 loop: CAWMADRIVGEQFF. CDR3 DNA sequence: TGTGCCTGGATGGCAGACAGGATAGTTGGTGAGCAGTTCTTC.

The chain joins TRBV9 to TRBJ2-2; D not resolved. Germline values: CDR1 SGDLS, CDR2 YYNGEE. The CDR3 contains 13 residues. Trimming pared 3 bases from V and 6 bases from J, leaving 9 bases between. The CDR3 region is CASSARGPGELFF. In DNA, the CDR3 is TGTGCCAGCAGCGCCAGAGGCCCCGGGGAGCTGTTTTTT.

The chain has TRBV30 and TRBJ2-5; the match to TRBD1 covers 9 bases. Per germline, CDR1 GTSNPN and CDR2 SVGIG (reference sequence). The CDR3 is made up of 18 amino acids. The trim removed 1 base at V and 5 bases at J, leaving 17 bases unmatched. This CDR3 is CAWSGEKPTGGELETQYF. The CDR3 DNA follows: TGTGCCTGGAGTGGAGAAAAACCTACAGGGGGCGAGTTGGAGACCCAGTACTTC.

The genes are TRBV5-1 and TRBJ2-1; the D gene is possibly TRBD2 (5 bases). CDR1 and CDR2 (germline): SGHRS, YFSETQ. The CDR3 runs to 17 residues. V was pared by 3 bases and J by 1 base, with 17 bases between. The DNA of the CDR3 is TGCGCCAGCAGCTCTTCGCGGGCCGCTGGTTCCTACAATGAGCAGTTCTTC. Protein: CASSSSRAAGSYNEQFF.

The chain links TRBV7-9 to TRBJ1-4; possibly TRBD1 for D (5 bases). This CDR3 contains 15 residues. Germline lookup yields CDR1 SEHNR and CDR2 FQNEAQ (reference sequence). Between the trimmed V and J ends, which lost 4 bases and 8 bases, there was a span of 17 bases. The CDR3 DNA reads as TGTGCCAGCAGCTCCGACAGAGGTTTAGGGGAAAAACTGTTTTTT. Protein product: CASSSDRGLGEKLFF.

The CDR3 DNA reads TGCGCCAGCAGCCCGGGGGAGAACTCTGGAAACACCATATATTTT. Its translation is CASSPGENSGNTIYF. This chain joins TRBV5-1 and TRBJ1-3, with D possibly matching TRBD1 (5 bases). The CDR3 covers 15 residues. Per germline, CDR1 SGHRS and CDR2 YFSETQ. The V end lost 4 bases, the J end lost 0 bases, and 11 bases lay between the germline ends.

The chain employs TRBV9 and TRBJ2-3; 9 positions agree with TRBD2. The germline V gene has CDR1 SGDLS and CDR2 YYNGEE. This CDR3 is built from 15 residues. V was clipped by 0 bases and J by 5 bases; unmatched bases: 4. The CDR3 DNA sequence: TGTGCCAGCAGCGTAGTAGCGGGAGATGTAGATACGCAGTATTTT. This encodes CASSVVAGDVDTQYF.

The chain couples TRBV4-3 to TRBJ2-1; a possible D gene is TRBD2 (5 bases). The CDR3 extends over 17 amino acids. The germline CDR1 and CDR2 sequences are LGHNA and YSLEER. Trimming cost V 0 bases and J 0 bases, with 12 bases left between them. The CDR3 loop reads CASSQERASLSYNEQFF. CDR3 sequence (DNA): TGCGCCAGCAGCCAAGAACGCGCTAGCCTCTCCTACAATGAGCAGTTCTTC.

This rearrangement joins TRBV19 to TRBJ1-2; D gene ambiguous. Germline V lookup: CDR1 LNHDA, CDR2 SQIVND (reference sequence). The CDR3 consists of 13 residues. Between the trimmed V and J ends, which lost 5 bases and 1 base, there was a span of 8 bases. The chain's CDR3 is CASSPQNNYGYTF. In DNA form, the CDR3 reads TGTGCCAGTAGTCCACAGAATAACTATGGCTACACCTTC.

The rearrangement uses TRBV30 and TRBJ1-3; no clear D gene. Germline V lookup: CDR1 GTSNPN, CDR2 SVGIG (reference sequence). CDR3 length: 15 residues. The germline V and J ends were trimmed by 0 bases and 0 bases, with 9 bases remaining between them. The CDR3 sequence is CAWSVQISSGNTIYF. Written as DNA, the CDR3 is TGTGCCTGGAGTGTACAGATCAGCTCTGGAAACACCATATATTTT.

The CDR3 loop reads CASSSPSGSGEQYV. In nucleotides, the CDR3 is TGTGCCAGCAGTTCCCCTAGCGGGAGCGGCGAGCAGTACGTC. This chain links TRBV6-5 with TRBJ2-7; 10 bases line up with TRBD2. The germline gives CDR1 MNHEY, CDR2 SVGAGI. CDR3 size: 14 residues. V was clipped by 4 bases and J by 6 bases; unmatched bases: 6.

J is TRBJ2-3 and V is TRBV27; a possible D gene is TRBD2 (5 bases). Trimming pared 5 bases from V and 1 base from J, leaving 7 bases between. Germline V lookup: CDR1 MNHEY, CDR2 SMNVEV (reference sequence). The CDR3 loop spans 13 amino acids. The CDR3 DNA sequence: TGTGCCAGCAGTAACGGGGGCACAGATACGCAGTATTTT. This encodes CASSNGGTDTQYF.